These 23 T cell receptor beta chains originate from one sample sequenced in a study of cytomegalovirus exposure and HLA in healthy donors. Assay: immunoSEQ multiplex PCR; the TCRdb copy retains only in-frame clones and omits some. The sample lists over 110,000 clones; around 86% were seen once. What was sequenced was PBMCs. These receptor sequences come from a young man in good health and CMV-seropositive.

CDR3 in amino acids: CASSAGTGSSYEQYF. CDR3 DNA: TGTGCCAGCAGTGCCGGGACAGGGAGCTCCTACGAGCAGTACTTC. The gene calls are TRBV5-5 and TRBJ2-7; 9 nucleotides match TRBD1. CDR1 SGHKS and CDR2 YYEKEE come from the germline V gene (reference sequence). V trimming: 5 bases; J trimming: 0 bases; junction bases outside the gene matches: 6. This CDR3 is 15 amino acids long.

V is TRBV2 and J is TRBJ1-6; 7 bases match TRBD1. After removal of 4 bases from V and 7 bases from J, the junction contained 7 bases not matched to a gene. Germline-derived CDR1 and CDR2 are SNHLY and FYNNEI. CDR3 length: 15 residues. This chain's CDR3 is CASSGQGEDNSPLHF. The CDR3 DNA reads TGTGCCAGCAGTGGACAGGGAGAGGACAATTCACCCCTCCACTTT.

The chain joins TRBV14 to TRBJ2-7; possibly TRBD2 for D (5 bases). The germline CDR1 and CDR2 sequences are SGHDN and FVKESK. The CDR3 length is 13 residues. Trimming shortened V by 6 bases and J by 1 base, and 10 bases separated the two germline ends. The CDR3 region is CASRGSGSYEQYF. As DNA, the CDR3 is TGTGCCAGCAGGGGGTCGGGGTCCTACGAGCAGTACTTC.

The sample holds a few counts of this clone. The rearrangement joins TRBV18 to TRBJ1-5; D possibly corresponds to TRBD1 (6 bases). Germline loops: CDR1 KGHSH, CDR2 LQKENI. The CDR3 is 13 residues long. The V and J ends lost 6 bases and 4 bases respectively, with 10 bases between them. The CDR3 nucleotides are TGTGCCAGCTCTATACAGGGTAATCAGCCCCAGCATTTT. It specifies CASSIQGNQPQHF.

The gene calls are TRBV19 and TRBJ2-7; D is ambiguous. V was clipped by 3 bases and J by 2 bases, with 8 bases between them. Germline CDR1 reads LNHDA; CDR2 reads SQIVND (reference sequence). The CDR3 is 13 residues long. As DNA, the CDR3 is TGTGCCAGTAGTATTAGAGAGCCCTACGAGCAGTACTTC. This sequence encodes CASSIREPYEQYF.

CDR3: CASSLKLYGYTF. DNA of the CDR3: TGTGCCAGCAGCTTGAAACTCTATGGCTACACCTTC. This chain links TRBV5-6 with TRBJ1-2; D gene unclear. The CDR3 runs to 12 residues. Trimming pared 1 base from V and 4 bases from J, leaving 5 bases between. Germline values: CDR1 SGHDT, CDR2 YYEEEE.

The chain joins TRBV5-6 to TRBJ2-5; D possibly corresponds to TRBD1 (5 bases). The CDR3 loop spans 13 amino acids. V lost 3 bases, J lost 3 bases, and 9 bases lay in between. Germline V lookup: CDR1 SGHDT, CDR2 YYEEEE. CDR3 in amino acids: CASSWWGEETQYF. CDR3 in DNA: TGTGCCAGCAGCTGGTGGGGCGAAGAGACCCAGTACTTC. The full variable domain, completed using reference TRBV5-6 and TRBJ2-5, is DAGVTQSPTHLIKTRGQQVTLRCSPKSGHDTVSWYQQALGQGPQFIFQYYEEEERQRGNFPDRFSGHQFPNYSSELNVNALLLGDSALYLCASSWWGEETQYFGPGTRLLVL.

Only one count was recorded for this clone. The chain combines TRBV10-2 with TRBJ2-7; the match to TRBD1 covers 8 bases. V shed 10 bases and J 2 bases; nucleotides not matched to a gene: 13. Germline assignment: CDR1 WSHSY and CDR2 SAAADI. The CDR3 is 15 amino acids. The CDR3 DNA is TGCGCCACCTCGACAGGGGTCTATTTTACCTACGAGCAGTACTTC. It is translated as CATSTGVYFTYEQYF.

V usage is TRBV4-1 and J usage is TRBJ2-1; 14 nucleotides match TRBD2. From germline, CDR1 is MGHRA and CDR2 YSYEKL. With V trimmed by 4 bases and J by 6 bases, 8 bases remained unmatched. CDR3 length: 17 residues. The CDR3 loop reads CASSPRLAGGFINEQFF. The CDR3 DNA is TGCGCCAGCAGCCCTAGACTAGCGGGAGGGTTTATCAATGAGCAGTTCTTC.

The chain is built from TRBV7-6 and TRBJ1-6; perhaps TRBD1 as D (6 bases). Germline values: CDR1 SGHVS, CDR2 FNYEAQ. CDR3 length equals 14 residues. V was cut by 0 bases and J by 9 bases, with 9 bases left in between. The chain's CDR3 is CASSLARGGSPLHF. CDR3 nucleotides: TGTGCCAGCAGCTTAGCGCGAGGGGGTTCACCCCTCCACTTT.

V is TRBV29-1 and J is TRBJ2-1; 7 bases align to TRBD1. V shed 5 bases and J 0 bases; nucleotides not matched to a gene: 13. Germline V CDR1 and CDR2: SQVTM, ANQGSEA. The CDR3 is 17 residues long. The CDR3 DNA reads as TGCAGCGTTATCGTGGGGGACAGTCGTTCCTCCTACAATGAGCAGTTCTTC. Translation: CSVIVGDSRSSYNEQFF.

The chain is built from TRBV5-1 and TRBJ2-1; 7 nucleotides align to TRBD2. Germline loops: CDR1 SGHRS, CDR2 YFSETQ. V lost 5 bases, J lost 4 bases, and 6 bases stayed unmatched. There are 14 residues in the CDR3. The DNA of the CDR3 is TGCGCCAGCAGTCGGGCGGGGGATTACAATGAGCAGTTCTTC. Its translation is CASSRAGDYNEQFF.

The chain employs TRBV7-3 and TRBJ2-1; 7 bases are a match to TRBD1. The V gene end was trimmed by 4 bases and the J gene end by 5 bases; junction bases not matched to a gene: 5. CDR3 length: 14 amino acids. The V gene's germline CDR1 is SGHTA and CDR2 FQGTGA. The CDR3 spells CASSWTGQNNEQFF. CDR3 DNA sequence: TGTGCCAGCAGCTGGACGGGACAGAACAATGAGCAGTTCTTC.

By its share, this clone is medium-sized. The chain uses TRBV25-1 and TRBJ2-2; TRBD1 agrees at 7 bases. This CDR3 is 15 amino acids long. V dropped 4 bases and J dropped 3; count of bases not matched to a gene: 5. CDR1 and CDR2 (germline): MGHDK, SYGVNS. This CDR3 is CASSVGTADTGELFF. The DNA for the CDR3 is TGTGCCAGCAGTGTCGGGACAGCAGACACCGGGGAGCTGTTTTTT.

V and J are TRBV9 and TRBJ2-1; possibly TRBD1 for D (5 bases). V lost 0 bases and J 8 bases, leaving 15 bases between the germline ends. The germline V gene encodes CDR1 SGDLS and CDR2 YYNGEE. CDR3 length: 15 residues. The CDR3 here is CASSVEGIPDYEQFF. The CDR3 DNA follows: TGTGCCAGCAGCGTAGAGGGGATCCCCGACTATGAGCAGTTCTTC.

The chain combines TRBV5-1 with TRBJ2-5; D is possibly TRBD1 (6 bases). V shed 4 bases and J shed 2 bases, with 12 bases lying between them. Looked up from germline, CDR1 is SGHRS and CDR2 is YFSETQ. This CDR3 has 14 amino acids. CDR3 sequence: CASSMNGQQETQYF. Written as DNA, the CDR3 is TGCGCCAGCAGCATGAACGGACAGCAAGAGACCCAGTACTTC.

This clone was seen only a few times. The V gene is TRBV5-1, the J gene TRBJ2-2; the match to TRBD1 covers 8 bases. CDR3 length: 15 residues. V dropped 6 bases and J dropped 6; count of bases not matched to a gene: 10. The germline CDR1 and CDR2 sequences are SGHRS and YFSETQ. The CDR3 protein is CASNQFPGGPGELFF. The CDR3 DNA is TGCGCCAGCAACCAATTCCCAGGGGGCCCCGGGGAGCTGTTTTTT.

The chain couples TRBV18 to TRBJ1-4, with D maybe TRBD1 (5 bases). The germline V and J ends were trimmed by 4 bases and 3 bases, with 9 bases remaining between them. Germline V gene data show CDR1 as KGHSH and CDR2 as LQKENI. The CDR3 extends over 14 amino acids. CDR3 DNA sequence: TGTGCCAGCTCACTCGGGGGTGCTAATGAAAAACTGTTTTTT. This codes for CASSLGGANEKLFF.

The CDR3 region is CASSVHNQPQHF. The CDR3 DNA reads TGTGCCAGCAGCGTCCATAATCAGCCCCAGCATTTT. The V gene is TRBV21-1, the J gene TRBJ1-5; TRBD1, as called in the table, went unchecked against the DNA. TRBV21-1 is a listed pseudogene. The CDR3 has 12 residues.

The chain combines TRBV2 with TRBJ2-1; D remains ambiguous. Germline loops: CDR1 SNHLY, CDR2 FYNNEI. Trimming cost V 8 bases and J 8 bases, with 16 bases left between them. CDR3 size: 13 residues. CDR3 sequence reads: CASSPRGGDEQFF. The CDR3 nucleotides read TGTGCCAGCTCCCCTCGAGGCGGCGATGAGCAGTTCTTC.

The chain is built from TRBV7-2 and TRBJ2-1, with TRBD1 identical over 7 bases. The CDR3 is 16 residues long. V trimming: 4 bases; J trimming: 2 bases; junction bases outside the gene matches: 8. CDR1 SGHTA and CDR2 FQGNSA come from the germline V gene. The CDR3 sequence: CASSSIDRDPYNEQFF. The CDR3 nucleotides read TGTGCCAGCAGCTCCATCGACAGGGACCCCTACAATGAGCAGTTCTTC. The full variable domain, with the rest looked up from reference TRBV7-2 and TRBJ2-1, is GAGVSQSPSNKVTEKGKDVELRCDPISGHTALYWYRQSLGQGLEFLIYFQGNSAPDKSGLPSDRFSAERTGGSVSTLTIQRTQQEDSAVYLCASSSIDRDPYNEQFFGPGTRLTVL.

This clone was found once. The chain employs TRBV9 and TRBJ2-3; TRBD2 matches 9 bases. Trimming took 4 bases from V and 1 from J; bases not matched to a gene: 7. The CDR3 is made up of 16 amino acids. Germline CDR1 reads SGDLS; CDR2 reads YYNGEE. The CDR3 protein is CASSPTSGQGTDTQYF. As DNA, the CDR3 is TGTGCCAGCAGCCCCACTAGCGGGCAGGGCACAGATACGCAGTATTTT.

The chain recombines TRBV30 with TRBJ2-1; TRBD2 might be the D (6 bases). V gave up 2 bases and J gave up 7 bases, with 12 bases separating them. Germline CDR1 is GTSNPN and CDR2 is SVGIG (reference sequence). The length of the CDR3 is 13 residues. CDR3 nucleotide sequence: TGTGCCTGGAGTTCGGGTGGGAGGAATGAGCAGTTCTTC. Translated: CAWSSGGRNEQFF.